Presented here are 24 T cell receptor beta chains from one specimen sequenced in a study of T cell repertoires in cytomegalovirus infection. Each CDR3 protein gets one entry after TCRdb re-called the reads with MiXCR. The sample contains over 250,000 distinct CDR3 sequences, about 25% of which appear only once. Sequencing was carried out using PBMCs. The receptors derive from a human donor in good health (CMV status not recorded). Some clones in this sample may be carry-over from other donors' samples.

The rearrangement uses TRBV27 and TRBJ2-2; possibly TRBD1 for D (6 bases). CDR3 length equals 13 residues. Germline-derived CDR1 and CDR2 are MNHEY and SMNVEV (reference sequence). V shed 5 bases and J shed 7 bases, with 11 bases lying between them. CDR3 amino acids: CASSLRGGGELFF. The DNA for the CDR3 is TGTGCCAGCAGTCTCAGGGGTGGCGGGGAGCTGTTTTTT.

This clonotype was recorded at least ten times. CDR3 in amino acids: CASSPQARTSRETQYF. In nucleotides, the CDR3 is TGTGCCAGCAGCCCGCAAGCTAGGACTAGTAGAGAGACCCAGTACTTC. The chain couples TRBV11-2 to TRBJ2-5; TRBD2 matches at 7 bases. CDR1 is SGHAT and CDR2 is FQNNGV in the germline V gene. The V segment lost 5 bases and the J segment 4 bases; nucleotides outside the gene matches: 13. This CDR3 has 16 residues.

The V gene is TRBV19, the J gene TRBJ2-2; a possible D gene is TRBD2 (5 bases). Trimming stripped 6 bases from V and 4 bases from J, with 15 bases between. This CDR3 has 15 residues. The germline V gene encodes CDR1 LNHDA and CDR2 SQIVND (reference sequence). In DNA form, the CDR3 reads TGTGCCAGTAGGCGGAGGACCGGCGGCACCGGGGAGCTGTTTTTT. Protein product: CASRRRTGGTGELFF.

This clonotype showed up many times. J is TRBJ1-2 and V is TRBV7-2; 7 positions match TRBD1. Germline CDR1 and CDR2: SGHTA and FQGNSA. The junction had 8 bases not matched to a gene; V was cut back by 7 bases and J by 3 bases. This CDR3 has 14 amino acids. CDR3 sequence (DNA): TGTGCCAGCACGAAGGGGGCAGTGGACTATGGCTACACCTTC. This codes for CASTKGAVDYGYTF.

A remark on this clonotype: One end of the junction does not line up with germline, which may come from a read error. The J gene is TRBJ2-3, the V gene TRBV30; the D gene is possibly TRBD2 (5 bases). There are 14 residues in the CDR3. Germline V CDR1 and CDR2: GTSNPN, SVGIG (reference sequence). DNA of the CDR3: TGTGCCGGGAGCCCGGTTCTCAGCACAGATACGCAGTATTTT. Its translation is CAGSPVLSTDTQYF.

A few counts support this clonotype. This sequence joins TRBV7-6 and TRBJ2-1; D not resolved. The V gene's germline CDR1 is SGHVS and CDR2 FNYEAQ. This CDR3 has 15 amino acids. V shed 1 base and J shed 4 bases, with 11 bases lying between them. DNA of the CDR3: TGTGCCAGCAGCTTAGATCGGTCATTATACAATGAGCAGTTCTTC. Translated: CASSLDRSLYNEQFF.

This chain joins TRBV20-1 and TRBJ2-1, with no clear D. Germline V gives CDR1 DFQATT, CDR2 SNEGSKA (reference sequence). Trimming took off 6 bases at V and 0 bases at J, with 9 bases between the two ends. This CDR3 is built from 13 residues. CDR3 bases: TGCAGTGCCTCCGACCCCTCCTACAATGAGCAGTTCTTC. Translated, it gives CSASDPSYNEQFF.

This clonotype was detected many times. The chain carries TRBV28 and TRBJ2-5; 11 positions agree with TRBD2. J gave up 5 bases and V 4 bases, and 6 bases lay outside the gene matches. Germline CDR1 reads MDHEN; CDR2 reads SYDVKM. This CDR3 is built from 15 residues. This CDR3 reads CASSSLAGVVETQYF. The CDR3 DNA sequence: TGTGCCAGCAGTTCACTAGCGGGGGTTGTTGAGACCCAGTACTTC.

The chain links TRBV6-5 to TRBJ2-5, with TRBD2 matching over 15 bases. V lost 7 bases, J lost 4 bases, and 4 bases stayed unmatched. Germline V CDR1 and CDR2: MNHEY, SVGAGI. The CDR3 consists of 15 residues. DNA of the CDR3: TGTGCCAGCACCAAGGGACTAGCGGGAGGAGAGACCCAGTACTTC. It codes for CASTKGLAGGETQYF.

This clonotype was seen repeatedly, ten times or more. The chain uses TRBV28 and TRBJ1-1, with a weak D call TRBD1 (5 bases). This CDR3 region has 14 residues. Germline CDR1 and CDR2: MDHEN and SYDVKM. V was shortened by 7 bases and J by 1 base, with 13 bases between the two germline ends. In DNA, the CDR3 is TGTGCCAGCAAACAGGTCATAAAGAACACTGAAGCTTTCTTT. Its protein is CASKQVIKNTEAFF.

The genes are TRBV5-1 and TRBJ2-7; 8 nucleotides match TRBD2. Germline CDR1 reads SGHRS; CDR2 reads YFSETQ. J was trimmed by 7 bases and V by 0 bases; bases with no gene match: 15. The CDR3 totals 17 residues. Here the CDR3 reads CASSLVARGAHFSEQYF. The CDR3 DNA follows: TGCGCCAGCAGCTTGGTCGCGCGGGGGGCCCACTTTTCGGAGCAGTACTTC.

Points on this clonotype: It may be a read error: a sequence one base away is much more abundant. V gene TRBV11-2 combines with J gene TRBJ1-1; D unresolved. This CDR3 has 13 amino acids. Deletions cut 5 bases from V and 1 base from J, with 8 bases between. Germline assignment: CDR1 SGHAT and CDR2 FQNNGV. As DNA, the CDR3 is TGTGCCAGCAGCATTACAGAGAACACTGAAGCTTTCTTT. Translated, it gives CASSITENTEAFF.

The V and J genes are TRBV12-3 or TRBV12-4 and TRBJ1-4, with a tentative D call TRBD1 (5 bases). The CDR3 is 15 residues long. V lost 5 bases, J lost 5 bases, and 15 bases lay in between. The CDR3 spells CASSLWDRKNEKLFF. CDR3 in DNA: TGTGCCAGCAGTCTATGGGACCGAAAAAATGAAAAACTGTTTTTT.

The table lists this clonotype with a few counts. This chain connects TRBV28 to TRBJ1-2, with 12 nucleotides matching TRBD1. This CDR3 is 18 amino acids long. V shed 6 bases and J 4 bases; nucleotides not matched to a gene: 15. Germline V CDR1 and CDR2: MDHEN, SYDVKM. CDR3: CASSSPGGQGAGGYGYTF. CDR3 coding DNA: TGTGCCAGCAGCTCCCCCGGGGGACAGGGGGCCGGGGGCTATGGCTACACCTTC.

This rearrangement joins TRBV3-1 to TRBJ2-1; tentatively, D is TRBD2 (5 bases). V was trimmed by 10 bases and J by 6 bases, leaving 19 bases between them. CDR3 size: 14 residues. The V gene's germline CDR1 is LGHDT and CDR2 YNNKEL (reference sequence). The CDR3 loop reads CATKASWRTNEQFF. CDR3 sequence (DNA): TGTGCCACGAAGGCTAGCTGGAGGACCAATGAGCAGTTCTTC.

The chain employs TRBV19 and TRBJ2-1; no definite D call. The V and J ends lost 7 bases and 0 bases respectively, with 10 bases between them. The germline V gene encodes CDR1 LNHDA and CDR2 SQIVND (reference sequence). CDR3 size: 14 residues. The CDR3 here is CASTTQSSYNEQFF. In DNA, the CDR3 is TGTGCCAGTACCACGCAGAGCTCCTACAATGAGCAGTTCTTC.

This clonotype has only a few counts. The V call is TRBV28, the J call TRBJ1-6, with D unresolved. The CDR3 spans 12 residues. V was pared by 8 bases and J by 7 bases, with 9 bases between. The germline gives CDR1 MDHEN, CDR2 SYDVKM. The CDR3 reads CASEGPNSPLHF. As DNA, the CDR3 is TGTGCCAGCGAAGGACCCAATTCACCCCTCCACTTT. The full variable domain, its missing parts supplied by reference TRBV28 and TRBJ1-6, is DVKVTQSSRYLVKRTGEKVFLECVQDMDHENMFWYRQDPGLGLRLIYFSYDVKMKEKGDIPEGYSVSREKKERFSLILESASTNQTSMYLCASEGPNSPLHFGNGTRLTVT.

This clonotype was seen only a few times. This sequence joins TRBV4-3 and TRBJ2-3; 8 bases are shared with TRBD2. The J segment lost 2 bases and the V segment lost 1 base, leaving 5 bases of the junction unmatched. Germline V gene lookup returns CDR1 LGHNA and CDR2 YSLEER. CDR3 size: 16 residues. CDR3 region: CASSQGPAGVTDTQYF. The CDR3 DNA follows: TGCGCCAGCAGCCAAGGGCCAGCGGGGGTCACAGATACGCAGTATTTT.

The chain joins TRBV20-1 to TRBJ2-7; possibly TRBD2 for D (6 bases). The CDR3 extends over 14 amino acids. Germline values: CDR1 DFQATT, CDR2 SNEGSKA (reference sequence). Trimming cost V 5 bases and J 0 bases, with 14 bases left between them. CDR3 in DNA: TGCAGTGCTGGGGACTTGCGGGGCTCCTACGAGCAGTACTTC. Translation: CSAGDLRGSYEQYF.

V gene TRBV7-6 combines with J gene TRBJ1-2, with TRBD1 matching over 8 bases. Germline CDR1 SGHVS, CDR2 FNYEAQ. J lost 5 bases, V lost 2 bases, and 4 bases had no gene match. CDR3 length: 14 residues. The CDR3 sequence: CASSLNRGEYGYTF. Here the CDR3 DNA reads TGTGCCAGCAGCTTAAACAGGGGGGAATATGGCTACACCTTC. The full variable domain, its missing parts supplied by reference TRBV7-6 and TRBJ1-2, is GAGVSQSPRYKVTKRGQDVALRCDPISGHVSLYWYRQALGQGPEFLTYFNYEAQQDKSGLPNDRFSAERPEGSISTLTIQRTEQRDSAMYRCASSLNRGEYGYTFGSGTRLTVV.

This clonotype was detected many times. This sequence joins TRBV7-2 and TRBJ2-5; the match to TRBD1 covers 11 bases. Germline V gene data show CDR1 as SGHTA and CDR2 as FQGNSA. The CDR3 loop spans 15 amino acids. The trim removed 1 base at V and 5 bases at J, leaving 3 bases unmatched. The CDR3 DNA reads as TGTGCCAGCAGCTTAGTAGGGACAGGGGGGGAGACCCAGTACTTC. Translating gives CASSLVGTGGETQYF.

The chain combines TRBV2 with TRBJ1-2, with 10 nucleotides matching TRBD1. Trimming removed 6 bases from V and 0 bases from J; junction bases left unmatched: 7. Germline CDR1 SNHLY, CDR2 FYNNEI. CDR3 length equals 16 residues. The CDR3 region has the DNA TGTGCCAGCAGGGCCGGGACAGGGGCTACTAACTATGGCTACACCTTC. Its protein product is CASRAGTGATNYGYTF.

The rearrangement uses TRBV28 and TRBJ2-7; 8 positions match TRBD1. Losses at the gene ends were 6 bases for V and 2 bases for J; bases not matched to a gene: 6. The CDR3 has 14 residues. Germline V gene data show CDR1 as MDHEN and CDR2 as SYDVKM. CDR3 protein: CASSGQGITYEQYF. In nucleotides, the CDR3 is TGTGCCAGCAGCGGACAGGGCATAACCTACGAGCAGTACTTC.

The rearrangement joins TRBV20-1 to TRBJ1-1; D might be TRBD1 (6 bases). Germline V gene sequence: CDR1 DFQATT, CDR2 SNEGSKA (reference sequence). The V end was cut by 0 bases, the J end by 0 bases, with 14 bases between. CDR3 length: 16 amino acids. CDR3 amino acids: CSARDRWGLMNTEAFF. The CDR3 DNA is TGCAGTGCTAGAGATAGGTGGGGGCTCATGAACACTGAAGCTTTCTTT.